This entry concerns a single T cell receptor beta chain. Its antigen is as yet unknown. The PCR contained 60 Vbeta and 13 Jbeta primers. Profiled with immunoSEQ multiplex PCR; TCRdb holds only in-frame clones, not every one. The sample holds tens of thousands of clones, 80% seen once. The data belong to a study of cytomegalovirus exposure and HLA in healthy donors. The V and J ends lost 5 bases and 4 bases, in that order; junction bases with no gene match: 5. There are 15 residues in the CDR3. The V gene's germline CDR1 is SGHVS and CDR2 FNYEAQ. Study findings and constraints: Three chains linked to CMV were shown in vitro to be specific for CMV antigens.

Material: PBMCs. J is TRBJ2-2 and V is TRBV7-6; 9 positions match TRBD2. This clonotype was sampled from a man aged 25-45 years in good health and CMV-seronegative. The CDR3 bases are TGTGCCAGCAGCCCAAGCGGGGGGTCCACCGGGGAGCTGTTTTTT. It codes for CASSPSGGSTGELFF.